Shown below are 26 T cell receptor beta chains from a single sample sequenced in a study of blood T cell repertoires in COVID-19. TCRdb's copy holds only in-frame clones and misses some; the assay was immunoSEQ multiplex PCR. The data hold several thousand clones, with 88% observed a single time. What was sequenced was peripheral blood. The receptor set was obtained from a woman aged 50 to 60 with active or convalescent COVID-19.

CDR3 nucleotides: TGTGCCAGCAGGTCTACCCGCCATCTCAGGGGGACTGAAGCTTTCTTT. This sequence encodes CASRSTRHLRGTEAFF. This sequence joins TRBV27 and TRBJ1-1; 7 bases match TRBD1. The germline V gene encodes CDR1 MNHEY and CDR2 SMNVEV (reference sequence). CDR3 length equals 16 residues. V dropped 6 bases and J dropped 5; count of bases not matched to a gene: 15.

A single count supports this clone. This chain joins TRBV6-5 and TRBJ2-7, with D maybe TRBD2 (6 bases). V lost 2 bases, J lost 3 bases, and 11 bases lay in between. The CDR3 is 14 residues long. Germline V gives CDR1 MNHEY, CDR2 SVGAGI. CDR3 nucleotides: TGTGCCAGCAGTTACGGAGGGCGGAACTACGAGCAGTACTTC. Protein: CASSYGGRNYEQYF.

This clone was found once. The CDR3 protein is CASSPSGRAQETQYF. CDR3 nucleotide sequence: TGTGCCAGCAGTCCGAGCGGGAGGGCCCAAGAGACCCAGTACTTC. The chain combines TRBV28 with TRBJ2-5; 10 bases align to TRBD2. V shed 5 bases and J 1 base; nucleotides not matched to a gene: 4. Looked up from germline, CDR1 is MDHEN and CDR2 is SYDVKM. This CDR3 is 15 amino acids long.

This clone was observed a handful of times. The chain recombines TRBV6-2 or TRBV6-3 with TRBJ2-1; TRBD1 matches 7 bases. Germline lookup yields CDR1 MNHEY and CDR2 SVGEGT. This CDR3 spans 18 amino acids. The V segment lost 0 bases and the J segment 4 bases; nucleotides outside the gene matches: 12. The CDR3 bases are TGTGCCAGCAGTTACTCACACCTACTGGGACAGACTTACAATGAGCAGTTCTTC. Translation gives CASSYSHLLGQTYNEQFF.

The V gene is TRBV30, the J gene TRBJ2-5, with D tentatively TRBD2 (6 bases). Germline V gene lookup returns CDR1 GTSNPN and CDR2 SVGIG (reference sequence). The CDR3 covers 14 residues. Trimming stripped 3 bases from V and 5 bases from J, with 16 bases between. In nucleotides, the CDR3 is TGTGCCTGGAGCGGCTCTGGAGGGCGGGAGACCCAGTACTTC. As protein: CAWSGSGGRETQYF.

The chain uses TRBV11-3 and TRBJ2-3, with TRBD1 identical over 7 bases. Trimming cost V 1 base and J 10 bases; bases outside gene matches: 5. CDR1 is SGHNT, CDR2 YENEEA, per germline. This CDR3 is built from 13 residues. CDR3 DNA sequence: TGTGCCAGCAGCTTAGGAGGGGGCGAAGCGCAGTATTTT. It codes for CASSLGGGEAQYF.

The CDR3 is CASSYGGSVSEQYF. Written as DNA, the CDR3 is TGTGCCAGCAGTTACGGCGGTAGCGTTTCTGAGCAGTACTTC. The chain has TRBV6-6 and TRBJ2-7, with D possibly being TRBD2 (5 bases). This CDR3 is built from 14 residues. The V gene lost 2 bases and the J gene lost 7 bases, with 15 bases spanning the gap. From germline, CDR1 is MNHNY and CDR2 SVGAGI (reference sequence).

This chain links TRBV4-3 with TRBJ2-1; 8 bases match TRBD1. J gave up 3 bases and V 4 bases, and 8 bases lay outside the gene matches. Germline CDR1 LGHNA, CDR2 YSLEER. The CDR3 is 16 residues long. The CDR3 sequence: CASSRHADRGYNEQFF. DNA for the CDR3: TGCGCCAGCAGCCGACACGCAGACAGGGGCTACAATGAGCAGTTCTTC.

This clone was detected only a few times. J is TRBJ1-2 and V is TRBV27; a weak D match, TRBD1 (6 bases). The CDR3 consists of 12 residues. V was cut by 10 bases and J by 8 bases, with 17 bases left in between. In germline, CDR1 is MNHEY, CDR2 SMNVEV (reference sequence). CDR3 residues: CATREGGLGYTF. In DNA form, the CDR3 reads TGTGCCACCAGGGAGGGGGGGCTCGGCTACACCTTC.

This chain links TRBV9 with TRBJ2-1; 9 positions match TRBD2. The CDR3 length is 15 residues. Germline loops: CDR1 SGDLS, CDR2 YYNGEE. The V and J ends lost 3 bases and 2 bases, in that order; junction bases with no gene match: 3. Here the CDR3 reads CASSATSGTYNEQFF. As DNA, the CDR3 is TGTGCCAGCAGCGCGACTAGCGGAACCTACAATGAGCAGTTCTTC.

This clone was observed a single time. The chain links TRBV19 to TRBJ1-1; tentative D call: TRBD1 (6 bases). V was pared by 3 bases and J by 1 base, with 12 bases between. Per the germline V gene, CDR1 is LNHDA and CDR2 is SQIVND (reference sequence). This CDR3 has 15 residues. The DNA of the CDR3 is TGTGCCAGTAGTATCCCCGACAGGTCGAACACTGAAGCTTTCTTT. Translated, it gives CASSIPDRSNTEAFF.

This rearrangement joins TRBV30 to TRBJ2-7, with 7 bases that match TRBD1. The CDR3 is 14 residues long. Germline V gene data show CDR1 as GTSNPN and CDR2 as SVGIG (reference sequence). Trimming at V came to 4 bases and at J to 6 bases, leaving 12 bases not matched to a gene. The CDR3 here is CAWNMGQTLLEQYF. CDR3 bases: TGTGCCTGGAACATGGGACAGACACTCCTCGAGCAGTACTTC. Variable domain in full (rest from reference TRBV30 and TRBJ2-7): SQTIHQWPATLVQPVGSPLSLECTVEGTSNPNLYWYRQAAGRGLQLLFYSVGIGQISSEVPQNLSASRPQDRQFILSSKKLLLSDSGFYLCAWNMGQTLLEQYFGPGTRLTVT.

This chain uses TRBV5-1 with TRBJ2-7; 10 positions agree with TRBD2. This CDR3 spans 14 amino acids. Per germline, CDR1 SGHRS and CDR2 YFSETQ. V gave up 6 bases and J gave up 0 bases; unmatched junction bases: 3. The CDR3 here is CASTGTSDSYEQYF. The CDR3 nucleotides are TGCGCCAGCACCGGGACTAGCGACTCCTACGAGCAGTACTTC. The entire variable domain, with the rest obtained from reference TRBV5-1 and TRBJ2-7, is as follows: KAGVTQTPRYLIKTRGQQVTLSCSPISGHRSVSWYQQTPGQGLQFLFEYFSETQRNKGNFPGRFSGRQFSNSRSEMNVSTLELGDSALYLCASTGTSDSYEQYFGPGTRLTVT.

The chain has TRBV7-9 and TRBJ2-1, with unresolved D. CDR3 length equals 15 residues. Trimming stripped 1 base from V and 4 bases from J, with 11 bases between. Germline CDR1 is SEHNR and CDR2 is FQNEAQ (reference sequence). Here the CDR3 DNA reads TGTGCCAGCAGCTTAGGTGGAGACTTTTACAATGAGCAGTTCTTC. Translation gives CASSLGGDFYNEQFF.

The chain uses TRBV19 and TRBJ2-7; D might be TRBD1 (6 bases). The CDR3 spans 13 residues. Trimming left V 2 bases short and J 5 bases short, with 10 bases between. Germline CDR1 and CDR2: LNHDA and SQIVND (reference sequence). CDR3 DNA: TGTGCCAGTAGTATACAGGGGCGAGACGAGCAGTACTTC. It is translated as CASSIQGRDEQYF.

The chain links TRBV29-1 to TRBJ2-2; D perhaps matches TRBD2 (6 bases). The V gene's germline CDR1 is SQVTM and CDR2 ANQGSEA. The CDR3 spans 15 residues. V was trimmed by 4 bases and J by 0 bases, leaving 12 bases between them. Here the CDR3 reads CSVADYLANTGELFF. The CDR3, as DNA: TGCAGCGTTGCGGACTACCTCGCGAACACCGGGGAGCTGTTTTTT.

The chain links TRBV4-3 to TRBJ2-1, with TRBD2 matching 11 bases. V trimming: 0 bases; J trimming: 9 bases; junction bases outside the gene matches: 7. CDR3 size: 16 residues. Germline V gene lookup returns CDR1 LGHNA and CDR2 YSLEER. The CDR3: CASSQDLAGGLSEQFF. CDR3 in DNA: TGCGCCAGCAGCCAAGATTTAGCGGGAGGGCTTAGTGAGCAGTTCTTC.

This clone occurred once. The V call is TRBV5-6, the J call TRBJ2-2, with 7 positions matching TRBD2. Germline trimming cut 0 bases from V and 6 bases from J; bases unmatched to any gene: 8. The CDR3 loop spans 16 amino acids. Germline CDR1 and CDR2: SGHDT and YYEEEE. The CDR3 bases are TGTGCCAGCAGCTTGGCCGGGCTAGCGGTTGCCGGGGAGCTGTTTTTT. It encodes CASSLAGLAVAGELFF.

This chain joins TRBV4-3 and TRBJ2-2; possibly TRBD2 for D (6 bases). The germline CDR1 and CDR2 sequences are LGHNA and YSLEER. V lost 0 bases and J lost 1, with 6 bases in between. This CDR3 contains 15 residues. DNA for the CDR3: TGCGCCAGCAGCCAAGAGCGGGGGAACACCGGGGAGCTGTTTTTT. It codes for CASSQERGNTGELFF.

The gene calls are TRBV5-1 and TRBJ2-3; 12 nucleotides align to TRBD2. This CDR3 is built from 16 residues. After removal of 4 bases from V and 2 bases from J, the junction contained 5 bases not matched to a gene. Germline loops: CDR1 SGHRS, CDR2 YFSETQ. CDR3 nucleotide sequence: TGCGCCAGCAGCGCCGGACTAGCGGGGACCACAGATACGCAGTATTTT. It encodes CASSAGLAGTTDTQYF. Full variable domain (outside the CDR3, taken from reference TRBV5-1 and TRBJ2-3): KAGVTQTPRYLIKTRGQQVTLSCSPISGHRSVSWYQQTPGQGLQFLFEYFSETQRNKGNFPGRFSGRQFSNSRSEMNVSTLELGDSALYLCASSAGLAGTTDTQYFGPGTRLTVL.

The genes are TRBV6-2 or TRBV6-3 and TRBJ1-2; 7 bases line up with TRBD1. The J segment lost 7 bases and the V segment lost 4 bases, leaving 6 bases of the junction unmatched. The CDR3 has 13 amino acids. Per the germline V gene, CDR1 is MNHEY and CDR2 is SVGEGT. The CDR3 region has the DNA TGTGCCAGCAGTTTCGGACAGGTTGCTGGCTACACCTTC. Its protein is CASSFGQVAGYTF.

The J gene is TRBJ1-2, the V gene TRBV27; 7 bases align to TRBD1. Germline V CDR1 and CDR2: MNHEY, SMNVEV (reference sequence). This CDR3 region has 12 residues. J was trimmed by 4 bases and V by 9 bases; bases with no gene match: 5. CDR3 region: CASRDRAYGYTF. The DNA of the CDR3 is TGTGCCAGTAGAGACAGGGCCTATGGCTACACCTTC.

The chain links TRBV28 to TRBJ2-1; possible D gene TRBD1, 6 bases. From germline, CDR1 is MDHEN and CDR2 SYDVKM. The CDR3 consists of 13 residues. V lost 5 bases to trimming and J lost 3 bases, with 8 bases between them. CDR3 in amino acids: CASSRDIYNEQFF. CDR3 DNA sequence: TGTGCCAGCAGTCGGGACATCTACAATGAGCAGTTCTTC. The full variable domain, its missing parts supplied by reference TRBV28 and TRBJ2-1, is DVKVTQSSRYLVKRTGEKVFLECVQDMDHENMFWYRQDPGLGLRLIYFSYDVKMKEKGDIPEGYSVSREKKERFSLILESASTNQTSMYLCASSRDIYNEQFFGPGTRLTVL.

The V and J genes are TRBV4-3 and TRBJ1-2; D gene ambiguous. The germline V gene has CDR1 LGHNA and CDR2 YSLEER. CDR3 length equals 12 residues. V lost 0 bases and J 8 bases, leaving 7 bases between the germline ends. CDR3 in amino acids: CASSQDSGGYTF. The CDR3, as DNA: TGCGCCAGCAGCCAAGATTCGGGGGGCTACACCTTC.

J is TRBJ1-5 and V is TRBV7-8; D is uncertain. The ends were cut back, 4 bases at V and 4 bases at J, with 11 bases in the middle. The germline V gene encodes CDR1 SGHVS and CDR2 FQNEAQ. The CDR3 has 14 residues. As DNA, the CDR3 is TGTGCCAGCAGCTCCTCCACGGGGAATCAGCCCCAGCATTTT. Translation: CASSSSTGNQPQHF.

This clone was picked up a small number of times. For the CDR3, the DNA is TGTGCCAGCAGTTGGGGACAGAACTACGAGCAGTACTTC. Translated, it gives CASSWGQNYEQYF. J is TRBJ2-7 and V is TRBV6-2 or TRBV6-3; 7 nucleotides match TRBD1. With 4 bases clipped from V and 3 bases from J, the junction kept 3 bases outside the gene matches. The germline gives CDR1 MNHEY, CDR2 SVGEGT. The CDR3 consists of 13 residues.